The clone carrying this TCR beta chain was detected many times. Its antigen is not known. The data are from a study of blood T cells in healthy people across ages. General study points: A greater number of naive CD4+ cells and higher diversity distinguished long-lived donors from aged donors.

A sample-barcoded 5' primer and a J-beta primer mix were used in a second PCR of about 7 to 12 cycles. Each cDNA molecule carried a tag from a template-switch adaptor that contained 12 random nucleotides. One entry per CDR3 protein results from TCRdb running MiXCR on the 5' RACE reads. The table lists 1.5 million to 2 million distinct CDR3 sequences, approximately 50% of them singletons. This CDR3 comprises 15 residues. Germline V gene lookup returns CDR1 LNHNV and CDR2 YYDKDF (reference sequence). V gave up 0 bases and J gave up 7 bases, with 16 bases separating them. In terms of origin and age, donors were healthy Caucasian individuals from Russia aged about 6 to 90.

This receptor was obtained from a middle-aged woman in good health. Sequenced sample: blood. The chain combines TRBV15 with TRBJ2-7; tentative D call: TRBD2 (6 bases). CDR3 region: CATSRDRLTRGEQYF. The CDR3 DNA sequence: TGTGCCACCAGCAGAGATAGACTAACCCGGGGGGAGCAGTACTTC.